This T cell receptor beta chain was captured by sequencing in a study of control samples from healthy donors and cancer patients. Germline CDR1 is SGHNT and CDR2 is YYREEE (reference sequence). The CDR3 sequence is 14 residues long. Trimming cost V 10 bases and J 4 bases, with 20 bases left between them. Sequencing was performed with immunoSEQ multiplex PCR; in TCRdb, only in-frame clones are kept and a portion is missing. This table holds about 95,000 clones, around 85% found once. The specimen was blood. The receptor comes from a man aged 25 to 40 in good health. V and J are TRBV5-4 and TRBJ2-5; D possibly corresponds to TRBD2 (5 bases). CDR3 bases: TGTGCCGGTAAACCGACCCCACGGGGAGAGACCCAGTACTTC. Translating it yields CAGKPTPRGETQYF.